The following is a T cell receptor beta chain sequence with its context. The antigen is not known. The data derive from a study of shared clonotypes between healthy human individuals. Splitting the CD4+ cells yielded a CD45RA+ naive subset and a CD45RA-negative memory subset. The CDR3 is 13 residues long. Between the trimmed V and J ends, which lost 4 bases and 6 bases, there was a span of 10 bases. The germline V gene has CDR1 ENHRY and CDR2 SYGVKD. Sequencing was performed with immunoSEQ multiplex PCR; in TCRdb, only in-frame clones are kept and a portion is missing. Of over a million clones listed, about 96% were seen once; the top ten hold about 1%. Overall study results and limits: The sharing of 4% to 5.5% of naive CD4 clonotypes was seen across a handful of donors.

The J gene is TRBJ2-1, the V gene TRBV10-3; D is tentatively TRBD1 or TRBD2 (6 bases each). The sequenced sample consisted of naive CD4+ T cells sorted from blood. Subset here: CD45RA+ positively selected. This clonotype originated in a man under 40 in good health. CDR3 bases: TGTGCCATCAGTGGAGGAGGGGGCAATGAGCAGTTCTTC. Protein sequence: CAISGGGGNEQFF.